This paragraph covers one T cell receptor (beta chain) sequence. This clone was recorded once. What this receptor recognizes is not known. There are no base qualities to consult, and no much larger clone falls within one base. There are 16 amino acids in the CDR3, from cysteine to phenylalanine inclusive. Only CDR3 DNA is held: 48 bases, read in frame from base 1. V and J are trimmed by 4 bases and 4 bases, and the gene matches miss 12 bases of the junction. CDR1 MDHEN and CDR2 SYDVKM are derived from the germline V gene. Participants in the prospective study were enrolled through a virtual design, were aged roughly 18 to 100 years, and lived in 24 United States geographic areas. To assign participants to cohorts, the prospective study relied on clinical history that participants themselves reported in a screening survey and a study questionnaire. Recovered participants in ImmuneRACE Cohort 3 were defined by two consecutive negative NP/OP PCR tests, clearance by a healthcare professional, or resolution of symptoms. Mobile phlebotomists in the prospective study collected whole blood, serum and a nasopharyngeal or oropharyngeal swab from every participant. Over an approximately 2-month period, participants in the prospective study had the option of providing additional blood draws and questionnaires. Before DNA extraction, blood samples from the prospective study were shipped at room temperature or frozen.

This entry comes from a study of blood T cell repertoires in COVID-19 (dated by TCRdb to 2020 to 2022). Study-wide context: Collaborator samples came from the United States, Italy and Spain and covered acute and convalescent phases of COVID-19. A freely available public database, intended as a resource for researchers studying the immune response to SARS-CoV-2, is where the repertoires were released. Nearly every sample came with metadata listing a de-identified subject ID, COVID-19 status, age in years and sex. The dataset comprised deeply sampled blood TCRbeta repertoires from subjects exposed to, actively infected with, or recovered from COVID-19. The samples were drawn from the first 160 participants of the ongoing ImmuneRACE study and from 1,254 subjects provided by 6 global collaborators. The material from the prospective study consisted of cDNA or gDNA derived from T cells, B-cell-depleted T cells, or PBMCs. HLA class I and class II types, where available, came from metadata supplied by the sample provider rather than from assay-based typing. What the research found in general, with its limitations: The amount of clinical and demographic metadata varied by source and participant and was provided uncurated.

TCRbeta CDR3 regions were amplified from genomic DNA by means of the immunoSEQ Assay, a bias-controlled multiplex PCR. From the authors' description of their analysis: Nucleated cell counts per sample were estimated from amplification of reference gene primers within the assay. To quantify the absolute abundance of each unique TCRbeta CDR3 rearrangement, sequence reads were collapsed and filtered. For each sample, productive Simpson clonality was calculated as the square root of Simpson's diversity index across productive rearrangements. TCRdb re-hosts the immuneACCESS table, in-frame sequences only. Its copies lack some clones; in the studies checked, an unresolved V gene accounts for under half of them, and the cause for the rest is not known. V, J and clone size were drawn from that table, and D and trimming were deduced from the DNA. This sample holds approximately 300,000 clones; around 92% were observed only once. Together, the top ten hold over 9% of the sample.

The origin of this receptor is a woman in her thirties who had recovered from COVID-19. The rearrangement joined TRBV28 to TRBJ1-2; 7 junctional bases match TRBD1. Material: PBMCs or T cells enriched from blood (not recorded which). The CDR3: CASSSAGTDNPYGYTF. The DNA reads TGTGCCAGCAGTTCCGCTGGGACAGATAATCCCTATGGCTACACCTTC.